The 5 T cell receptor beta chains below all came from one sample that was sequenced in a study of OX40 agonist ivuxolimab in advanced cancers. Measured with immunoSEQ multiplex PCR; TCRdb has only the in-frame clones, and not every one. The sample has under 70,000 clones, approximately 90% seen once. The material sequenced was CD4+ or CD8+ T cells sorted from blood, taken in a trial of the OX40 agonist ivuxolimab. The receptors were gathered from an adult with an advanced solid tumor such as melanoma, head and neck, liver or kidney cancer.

CDR3 coding DNA: TGTGCCAGCTCACCACGGGGGGGAAGCCCTCTGTCCACTGAAGCTTTCTTT. Its protein is CASSPRGGSPLSTEAFF. This chain joins TRBV18 and TRBJ1-1; tentative D call: TRBD1 (5 bases). V shed 1 base and J shed 4 bases, with 19 bases lying between them. Germline CDR1 and CDR2: KGHSH and LQKENI. The CDR3 has 17 amino acids. Together with reference TRBV18 and TRBJ1-1, the CDR3 gives the full variable domain: NAGVMQNPRHLVRRRGQEARLRCSPMKGHSHVYWYRQLPEEGLKFMVYLQKENIIDESGMPKERFSAEFPKEGPSILRIQQVVRGDSAAYFCASSPRGGSPLSTEAFFGQGTRLTVV.

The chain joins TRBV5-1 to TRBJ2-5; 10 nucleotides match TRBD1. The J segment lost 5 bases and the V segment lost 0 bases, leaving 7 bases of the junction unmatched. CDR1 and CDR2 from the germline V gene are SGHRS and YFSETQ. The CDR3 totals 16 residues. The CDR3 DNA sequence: TGCGCCAGCAGCTTGGTCGGGACAGGGGCTGAGGAGACCCAGTACTTC. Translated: CASSLVGTGAEETQYF.

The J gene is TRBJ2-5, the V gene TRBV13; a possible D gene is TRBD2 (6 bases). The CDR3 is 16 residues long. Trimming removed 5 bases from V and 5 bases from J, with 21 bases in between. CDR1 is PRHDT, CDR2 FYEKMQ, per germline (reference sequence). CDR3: CASSPPFGHAGETQYF. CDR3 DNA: TGTGCCAGCAGCCCCCCTTTTGGTCACGCGGGGGAGACCCAGTACTTC.

As DNA, the CDR3 is TGTGCCAGCAGCTGGGGGACCACTTCGCCCCACACTGAAGCTTTCTTT. As protein: CASSWGTTSPHTEAFF. This chain uses TRBV7-9 with TRBJ1-1; D perhaps matches TRBD1 (5 bases). V was trimmed by 4 bases and J by 3 bases, leaving 18 bases between them. Germline V gene sequence: CDR1 SEHNR, CDR2 FQNEAQ (reference sequence). The CDR3 contains 16 residues.

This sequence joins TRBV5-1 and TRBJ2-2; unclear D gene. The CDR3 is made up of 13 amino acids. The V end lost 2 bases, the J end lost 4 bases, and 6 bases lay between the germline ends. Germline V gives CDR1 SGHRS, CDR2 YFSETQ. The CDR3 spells CASSFTVTGELFF. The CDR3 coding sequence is TGCGCCAGCAGCTTCACGGTCACCGGGGAGCTGTTTTTT.